The 31 T cell receptor beta chains reported below all come from one sample, sequenced in a study of T cell responses to AZD1222 COVID-19 vaccine. Clones were read by immunoSEQ multiplex PCR, and TCRdb kept only the in-frame ones, dropping some. Among 150,000 or so clones listed, approximately 90% were seen once. The sample was peripheral blood, taken 28 days after the second dose of the MenACWY control vaccine. Receptors were obtained from an adult who received the MenACWY meningococcal vaccine as a control.

This chain uses TRBV29-1 with TRBJ2-7; D may be TRBD2 (6 bases). This CDR3 is built from 12 residues. Trimming cost V 8 bases and J 2 bases, with 13 bases left between them. Germline assignment: CDR1 SQVTM and CDR2 ANQGSEA. The CDR3 loop is CSPEGLPYEQYF. The CDR3 coding sequence is TGCAGCCCGGAGGGACTCCCCTACGAGCAGTACTTC.

The chain recombines TRBV4-1 with TRBJ2-5; D not resolved. The CDR3 loop spans 16 amino acids. Germline CDR1 and CDR2: MGHRA and YSYEKL. V was trimmed by 4 bases and J by 1 base, leaving 16 bases between them. CDR3 amino acids: CASSLLIAGSQETQYF. The CDR3 DNA follows: TGCGCCAGCAGCCTACTTATAGCAGGCTCCCAAGAGACCCAGTACTTC.

The chain recombines TRBV9 with TRBJ1-2; D gene ambiguous. This CDR3 is 12 amino acids long. V gave up 3 bases and J gave up 4 bases, with 7 bases separating them. Germline CDR1 reads SGDLS; CDR2 reads YYNGEE. The CDR3 spells CASSGSPYGYTF. In DNA form, the CDR3 reads TGTGCCAGCAGCGGGTCCCCCTATGGCTACACCTTC.

The V and J genes are TRBV7-2 and TRBJ1-2; 10 nucleotides line up with TRBD1. The CDR3 covers 14 residues. V shed 4 bases, J shed 5 bases, and the junction held 4 bases outside the gene matches. CDR1 is SGHTA, CDR2 FQGNSA, per germline. The CDR3 nucleotides read TGTGCCAGCAGCTCAGGACAGGGGGGGTATGGCTACACCTTC. It is translated as CASSSGQGGYGYTF.

The chain joins TRBV13 to TRBJ2-6; unclear D gene. Germline CDR1 is PRHDT and CDR2 is FYEKMQ (reference sequence). V lost 1 base to trimming and J lost 0 bases, with 7 bases between them. The CDR3 is 16 amino acids. This chain's CDR3 is CASSLVRPSGANVLTF. In nucleotides, the CDR3 is TGTGCCAGCAGCTTAGTTAGGCCCTCTGGGGCCAACGTCCTGACTTTC.

The chain is built from TRBV4-1 and TRBJ2-2; TRBD2 might be the D (5 bases). Germline values: CDR1 MGHRA, CDR2 YSYEKL. The CDR3 has 14 amino acids. V was trimmed by 1 base and J by 6 bases, leaving 9 bases between them. CDR3 region: CASSQVELAGELFF. The CDR3 nucleotides are TGCGCCAGCAGCCAAGTCGAACTAGCCGGGGAGCTGTTTTTT.

The chain uses TRBV19 and TRBJ2-1; D possibly uses TRBD1 or TRBD2 (5 bases each). Germline CDR1 reads LNHDA; CDR2 reads SQIVND (reference sequence). Trimming left V 0 bases short and J 3 bases short, with 12 bases between. The CDR3 runs to 16 residues. CDR3 nucleotide sequence: TGTGCCAGTAGTATAGACGGGACCATCCTCTACAATGAGCAGTTCTTC. Translation gives CASSIDGTILYNEQFF.

The chain is built from TRBV4-3 and TRBJ1-5, with TRBD1 matching 7 bases. This CDR3 has 14 residues. V gave up 4 bases and J gave up 3 bases; unmatched junction bases: 3. Germline CDR1 is LGHNA and CDR2 is YSLEER. CDR3 region: CASSLGQYNQPQHF. The CDR3 DNA follows: TGCGCCAGCAGCCTGGGACAGTACAATCAGCCCCAGCATTTT.

The chain uses TRBV7-9 and TRBJ2-7; TRBD2 matches 8 bases. Germline CDR1 SEHNR, CDR2 FQNEAQ (reference sequence). There are 13 residues in the CDR3. J lost 4 bases, V lost 6 bases, and 5 bases had no gene match. This CDR3 is CASSVQREYEQYF. The CDR3 coding sequence is TGTGCCAGCAGTGTCCAGCGGGAGTACGAGCAGTACTTC.

The rearrangement links TRBV4-3 to TRBJ1-2; possibly TRBD1 for D (6 bases). This CDR3 is built from 16 residues. Germline V gene sequence: CDR1 LGHNA, CDR2 YSLEER. V dropped 4 bases and J dropped 8 bases, with 23 bases sitting between them. The CDR3 reads CASSPSQGGAVWGYTF. The CDR3, as DNA: TGCGCCAGCAGCCCGTCCCAAGGGGGAGCGGTCTGGGGCTACACCTTC.

The J gene is TRBJ2-1, the V gene TRBV5-1; the D is unclear. CDR3 length: 15 residues. Germline assignment: CDR1 SGHRS and CDR2 YFSETQ. Trimming took off 0 bases at V and 5 bases at J, with 12 bases between the two ends. CDR3 sequence (DNA): TGCGCCAGCAGCTTGGCCTTCGCGGCTGACAATGAGCAGTTCTTC. It codes for CASSLAFAADNEQFF.

The chain recombines TRBV2 with TRBJ1-3, with 10 bases that match TRBD1. In germline, CDR1 is SNHLY, CDR2 FYNNEI. Trimming cost V 4 bases and J 1 base; bases outside gene matches: 7. This CDR3 is 17 amino acids long. The CDR3 coding sequence is TGTGCCAGCAGTGTGGGGACAGGGGCGACATCTGGAAACACCATATATTTT. Translating gives CASSVGTGATSGNTIYF.

The V and J genes are TRBV5-1 and TRBJ2-3, with TRBD2 matching over 14 bases. CDR3 length equals 16 residues. V shed 4 bases and J 9 bases; nucleotides not matched to a gene: 10. Germline lookup yields CDR1 SGHRS and CDR2 YFSETQ. The CDR3 region has the DNA TGCGCCAGCAGCGCGGGACTAGCGGGAGACACACCCACGCAGTATTTT. This encodes CASSAGLAGDTPTQYF.

V gene TRBV4-3 combines with J gene TRBJ1-3, with D unclear. Germline assignment: CDR1 LGHNA and CDR2 YSLEER. Trimming pared 0 bases from V and 0 bases from J, leaving 9 bases between. The CDR3 covers 16 residues. CDR3 residues: CASSQDGRFSGNTIYF. The CDR3 nucleotides read TGCGCCAGCAGCCAAGATGGGCGGTTCTCTGGAAACACCATATATTTT.

CDR3 bases: TGCGCCAGCAGCTTCCCAGGGTCTAATGAAAAACTGTTTTTT. Amino acids: CASSFPGSNEKLFF. The V call is TRBV5-1, the J call TRBJ1-4, with D tentatively TRBD1 (5 bases). This CDR3 contains 14 residues. Trimming removed 2 bases from V and 3 bases from J, with 8 bases in between. The V gene's germline CDR1 is SGHRS and CDR2 YFSETQ.

V and J are TRBV7-2 and TRBJ1-2; 7 positions match TRBD1. Trimming cost V 2 bases and J 6 bases; bases outside gene matches: 12. CDR1 and CDR2 (germline): SGHTA, FQGNSA. CDR3 length equals 16 residues. CDR3 protein: CASSLFPRTGQNGYTF. The DNA for the CDR3 is TGTGCCAGCAGCTTATTTCCTCGGACAGGTCAGAATGGCTACACCTTC.

This clone has more than one count but fewer than ten. V usage is TRBV7-2 and J usage is TRBJ2-7; 12 bases fit TRBD2. V was pared by 5 bases and J by 3 bases, with 8 bases of the junction left unmatched. The CDR3 sequence is 16 residues long. Germline CDR1 is SGHTA and CDR2 is FQGNSA. CDR3 sequence (DNA): TGTGCCAGCAGCCAGGCTAGCGGGAGGGCCCTCTACGAGCAGTACTTC. Its translation: CASSQASGRALYEQYF.

The chain links TRBV27 to TRBJ2-1; D is tentatively TRBD1 or TRBD2 (6 bases each). This CDR3 contains 17 residues. Trimming removed 7 bases from V and 3 bases from J, with 22 bases in between. The V gene's germline CDR1 is MNHEY and CDR2 SMNVEV (reference sequence). In DNA form, the CDR3 reads TGTGCCAGCACTCACTCCGGAGGGGGAGAATACTACAATGAGCAGTTCTTC. Translating gives CASTHSGGGEYYNEQFF.

The chain is built from TRBV19 and TRBJ1-5, with 8 bases that match TRBD1. V lost 4 bases, J lost 5 bases, and 7 bases stayed unmatched. The length of the CDR3 is 15 residues. Germline V gene lookup returns CDR1 LNHDA and CDR2 SQIVND (reference sequence). The CDR3 DNA is TGTGCCAGTAGTAGACAGGGGCTATCATATCAGCCCCAGCATTTT. Protein sequence: CASSRQGLSYQPQHF. Filled out from reference TRBV19 and TRBJ1-5, the complete variable domain reads DGGITQSPKYLFRKEGQNVTLSCEQNLNHDAMYWYRQDPGQGLRLIYYSQIVNDFQKGDIAEGYSVSREKKESFPLTVTSAQKNPTAFYLCASSRQGLSYQPQHFGDGTRLSIL.

In this sample, this clone turned up a few times. This rearrangement joins TRBV18 to TRBJ1-5, with TRBD1 as a possible D gene (6 bases). Per germline, CDR1 KGHSH and CDR2 LQKENI. The CDR3 loop spans 14 amino acids. V dropped 2 bases and J dropped 7 bases, with 12 bases sitting between them. CDR3 loop: CASSPGGSDQPQHF. The CDR3 DNA reads TGTGCCAGCTCACCAGGGGGCAGCGACCAGCCCCAGCATTTT.

The chain joins TRBV30 to TRBJ1-4; 7 nucleotides align to TRBD1. V was pared by 6 bases and J by 6 bases, with 4 bases of the junction left unmatched. Germline V gives CDR1 GTSNPN, CDR2 SVGIG (reference sequence). The CDR3 is 12 amino acids. The CDR3 region is CACQGDYEKLFF. CDR3 sequence (DNA): TGTGCCTGTCAGGGGGATTATGAAAAACTGTTTTTT.

A single count supports this clone. The V gene is TRBV6-2 or TRBV6-3, the J gene TRBJ1-6; 8 positions agree with TRBD1. From germline, CDR1 is MNHEY and CDR2 SVGEGT. The V segment lost 2 bases and the J segment 7 bases; nucleotides outside the gene matches: 7. This CDR3 region has 16 residues. CDR3 region: CASSYGQGARNSPLHF. CDR3 sequence (DNA): TGTGCCAGCAGTTACGGGCAGGGGGCAAGGAATTCACCCCTCCACTTT.

The rearrangement links TRBV2 to TRBJ1-2; D uncertain. The V gene's germline CDR1 is SNHLY and CDR2 FYNNEI. Trimming stripped 5 bases from V and 8 bases from J, with 9 bases between. This CDR3 is built from 11 residues. The CDR3 loop is CASSSTGGYTF. For the CDR3, the DNA is TGTGCCAGCAGTTCGACTGGGGGCTACACCTTC.

V is TRBV28 and J is TRBJ1-2, with TRBD1 matching over 9 bases. CDR3 length: 14 residues. Unmatched junction bases numbered 5, after V lost 6 bases and J lost 3 bases. Germline V gene sequence: CDR1 MDHEN, CDR2 SYDVKM. CDR3 in DNA: TGTGCCAGCAGGGATAGGACAGGGGACTATGGCTACACCTTC. It encodes CASRDRTGDYGYTF.

The chain joins TRBV4-1 to TRBJ2-2; TRBD2 matches at 9 bases. Germline V CDR1 and CDR2: MGHRA, YSYEKL. The CDR3 covers 14 residues. Trimming removed 8 bases from V and 4 bases from J; junction bases left unmatched: 5. CDR3 sequence (DNA): TGCGCCAGCCGGACTAGCGAACTCACCGGGGAGCTGTTTTTT. As protein: CASRTSELTGELFF.

V gene TRBV19 combines with J gene TRBJ2-1; D gene unclear. V gave up 5 bases and J gave up 2 bases, with 16 bases separating them. In germline, CDR1 is LNHDA, CDR2 SQIVND (reference sequence). CDR3 length equals 16 residues. This chain's CDR3 is CASSLSYLSPYNEQFF. The DNA of the CDR3 is TGTGCCAGTAGTCTGTCTTACCTCTCCCCCTACAATGAGCAGTTCTTC.

The rearrangement uses TRBV18 and TRBJ2-7; TRBD1 matches at 9 bases. From germline, CDR1 is KGHSH and CDR2 LQKENI. The CDR3 runs 14 residues. V shed 5 bases, J shed 5 bases, and the junction held 7 bases outside the gene matches. CDR3 DNA: TGTGCCAGCTCAGAGGGACAGGGCTTCCACGAGCAGTACTTC. Amino acid sequence: CASSEGQGFHEQYF.

V is TRBV19 and J is TRBJ2-6, with a weak D call TRBD2 (7 bases). V was pared by 8 bases and J by 2 bases, with 16 bases between. From germline, CDR1 is LNHDA and CDR2 SQIVND (reference sequence). This CDR3 spans 16 amino acids. The CDR3 loop is CASRPRGGAGANVLTF. The DNA for the CDR3 is TGTGCCAGTCGGCCGAGGGGGGGCGCTGGGGCCAACGTCCTGACTTTC.

The V and J genes are TRBV28 and TRBJ2-7; the match to TRBD1 covers 7 bases. The germline CDR1 and CDR2 sequences are MDHEN and SYDVKM. This CDR3 has 15 residues. Germline trimming cut 8 bases from V and 1 base from J; bases unmatched to any gene: 11. The chain's CDR3 is CASQAGTEGSYEQYF. CDR3 nucleotide sequence: TGTGCCAGCCAAGCCGGGACAGAGGGTTCCTACGAGCAGTACTTC.

The gene calls are TRBV19 and TRBJ1-5, with TRBD1 matching 11 bases. The junction had 7 bases not matched to a gene; V was cut back by 5 bases and J by 7 bases. This CDR3 spans 15 amino acids. Germline CDR1 and CDR2: LNHDA and SQIVND (reference sequence). Here the CDR3 reads CASSLGQGGEQPQHF. As DNA, the CDR3 is TGTGCCAGTAGTTTGGGACAGGGGGGTGAGCAGCCCCAGCATTTT.

This clone has a single count. The V gene is TRBV6-6, the J gene TRBJ1-2; the match to TRBD1 covers 11 bases. Unmatched junction bases numbered 5, after V lost 6 bases and J lost 8 bases. The CDR3 has 13 amino acids. The germline CDR1 and CDR2 sequences are MNHNY and SVGAGI (reference sequence). CDR3 DNA: TGTGCCAGCAGGAGGACAGGGGGCGGGGGCTACACCTTC. This encodes CASRRTGGGGYTF.